This T cell receptor beta chain is drawn from a study of shared clonotypes between healthy human individuals. General observations from the study: Naive subsets generally had larger estimated richness than memory subsets. An anticipated effect of sequencing depth on clonotype sharing among donors was recognized. Generation probabilities of non-shared clonotypes were lower (relative to those shared by all four donors).

A remark on this clone: Its antigen is unknown.

It was across several immunoSEQ plates that each subset's genomic DNA was evenly split. The repertoire was sequenced with immunoSEQ multiplex PCR; TCRdb's copy has only in-frame clones and lacks some. The data hold some 2,000,000 clones, with about 95% observed a single time. V dropped 8 bases and J dropped 0 bases, with 14 bases sitting between them. The germline gives CDR1 SGHAT, CDR2 FQNNGV. This CDR3 has 14 residues. Terminally differentiated effector memory CD45RA+ cells were excluded from the naive CD8 cells, which were CD45RO-negative and positively selected for CCR7. The chain is built from TRBV11-2 and TRBJ2-7; D is unresolved. This TCR was recovered from a man younger than 35 in good health. The sample taken for sequencing was naive CD8+ T cells sorted from blood. This chain's CDR3 is CASLGAAYSYEQYF. CDR3 in DNA: TGTGCCAGCTTAGGCGCTGCTTACTCCTACGAGCAGTACTTC.